The TCR beta chain described here comes from a study of human T cells and chemical hapten exposure. Unique molecular identifiers were attached to individual cDNA molecules within the library. TCRdb called the RACE reads again in MiXCR, with one record for every CDR3 protein. The sample has approximately 260,000 distinct CDR3 sequences, roughly 7.4% seen once. General study results and limits: With regard to DPC sensitization, TCRs above 1 in 1000 frequency did not change.

The time point: pre-sensitization, week 0. As for treatment: therapeutic diphenylcyclopropenone sensitization with weekly scalp DPC. This clonotype was seen many times. Its antigen is as yet unknown. V lost 0 bases and J 2 bases, leaving 7 bases between the germline ends. CDR1 and CDR2 from the germline V gene are LGHNA and YSLEER. CDR3 length: 15 residues. Sequencing used whole blood, obtained in connection with sensitization to the hapten diphenylcyclopropenone (DPC). This receptor was obtained from a man aged 18 to 29 with alopecia areata. Some clones in this sample may be carry-over from other donors' samples. The J gene is TRBJ2-2, the V gene TRBV4-3; D gene uncertain. Here the CDR3 reads CASSQDYPNTGELFF. DNA for the CDR3: TGCGCCAGCAGCCAAGATTACCCAAACACCGGGGAGCTGTTTTTT.